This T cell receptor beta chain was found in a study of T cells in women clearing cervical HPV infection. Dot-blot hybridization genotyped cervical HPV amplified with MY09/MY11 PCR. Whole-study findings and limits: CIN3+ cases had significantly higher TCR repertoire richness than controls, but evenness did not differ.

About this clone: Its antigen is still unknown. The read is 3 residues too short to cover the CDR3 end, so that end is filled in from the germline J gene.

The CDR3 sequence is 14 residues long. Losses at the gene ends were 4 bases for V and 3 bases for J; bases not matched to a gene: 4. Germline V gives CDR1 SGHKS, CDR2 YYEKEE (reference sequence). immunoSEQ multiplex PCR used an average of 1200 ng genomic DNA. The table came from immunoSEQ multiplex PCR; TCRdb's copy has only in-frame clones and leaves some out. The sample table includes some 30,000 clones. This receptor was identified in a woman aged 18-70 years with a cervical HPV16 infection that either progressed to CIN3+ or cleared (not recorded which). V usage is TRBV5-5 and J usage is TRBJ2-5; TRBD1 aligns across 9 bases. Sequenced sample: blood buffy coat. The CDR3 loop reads CASSHWTGEETQYF. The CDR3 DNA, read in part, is TGTGCCAGCAGCCACTGGACAGGGGAAGAGACC.